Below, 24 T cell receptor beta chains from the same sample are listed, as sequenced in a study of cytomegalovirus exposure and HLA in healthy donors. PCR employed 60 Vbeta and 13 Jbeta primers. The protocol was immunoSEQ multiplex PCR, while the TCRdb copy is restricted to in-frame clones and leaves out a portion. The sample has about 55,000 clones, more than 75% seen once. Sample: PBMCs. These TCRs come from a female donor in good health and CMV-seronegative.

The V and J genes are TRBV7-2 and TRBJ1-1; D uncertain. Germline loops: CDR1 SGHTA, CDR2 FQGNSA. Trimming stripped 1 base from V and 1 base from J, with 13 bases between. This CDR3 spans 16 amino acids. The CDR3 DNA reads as TGTGCCAGCAGCTTAGAGGGAGGGCTACCGAACACTGAAGCTTTCTTT. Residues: CASSLEGGLPNTEAFF.

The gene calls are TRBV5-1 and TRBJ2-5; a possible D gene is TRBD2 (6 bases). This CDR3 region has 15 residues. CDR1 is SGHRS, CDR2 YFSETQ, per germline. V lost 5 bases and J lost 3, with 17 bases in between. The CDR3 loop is CASRGGRASEETQYF. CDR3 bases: TGCGCCAGCAGGGGGGGTCGGGCTTCCGAAGAGACCCAGTACTTC. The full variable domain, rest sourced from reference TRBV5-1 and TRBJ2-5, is KAGVTQTPRYLIKTRGQQVTLSCSPISGHRSVSWYQQTPGQGLQFLFEYFSETQRNKGNFPGRFSGRQFSNSRSEMNVSTLELGDSALYLCASRGGRASEETQYFGPGTRLLVL.

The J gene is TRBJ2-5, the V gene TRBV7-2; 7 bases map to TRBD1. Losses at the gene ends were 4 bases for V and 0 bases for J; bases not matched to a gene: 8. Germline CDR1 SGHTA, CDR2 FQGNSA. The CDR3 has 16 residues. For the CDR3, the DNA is TGTGCCAGCAGCTCCGAGGGGACAGCTAACCAAGAGACCCAGTACTTC. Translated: CASSSEGTANQETQYF.

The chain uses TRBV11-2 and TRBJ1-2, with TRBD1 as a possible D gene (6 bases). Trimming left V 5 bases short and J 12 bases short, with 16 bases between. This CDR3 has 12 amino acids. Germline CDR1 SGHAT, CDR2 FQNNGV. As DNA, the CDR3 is TGTGCCAGCAGCCCTCGGGCAGGGGACGACACCTTC. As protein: CASSPRAGDDTF.

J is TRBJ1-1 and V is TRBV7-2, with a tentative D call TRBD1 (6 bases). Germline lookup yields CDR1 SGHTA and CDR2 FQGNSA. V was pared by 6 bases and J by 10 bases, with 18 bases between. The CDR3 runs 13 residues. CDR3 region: CASSFTGTKGAFF. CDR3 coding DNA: TGTGCCAGCAGTTTTACAGGGACCAAGGGAGCTTTCTTT.

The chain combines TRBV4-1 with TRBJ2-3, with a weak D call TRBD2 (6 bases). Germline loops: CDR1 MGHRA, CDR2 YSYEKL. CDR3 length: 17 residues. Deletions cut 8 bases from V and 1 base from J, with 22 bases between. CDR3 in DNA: TGCGCCAGCTCTACCGGGGGACTGAGAACGGGCACAGATACGCAGTATTTT. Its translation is CASSTGGLRTGTDTQYF.

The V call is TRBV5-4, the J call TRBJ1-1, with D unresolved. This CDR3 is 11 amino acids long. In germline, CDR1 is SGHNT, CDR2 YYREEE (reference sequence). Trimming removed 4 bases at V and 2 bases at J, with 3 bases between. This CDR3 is CASSQNTEAFF. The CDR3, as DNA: TGTGCCAGCAGCCAAAACACTGAAGCTTTCTTT.

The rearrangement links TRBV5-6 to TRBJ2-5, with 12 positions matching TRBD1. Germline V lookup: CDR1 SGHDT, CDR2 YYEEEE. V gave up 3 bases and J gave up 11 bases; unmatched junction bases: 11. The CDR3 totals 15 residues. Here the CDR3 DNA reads TGTGCCAGCAGCTGGGGGGACAGGGGGCCAGGGGAGCAGTACTTC. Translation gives CASSWGDRGPGEQYF.

The CDR3 DNA follows: TGCGCCAGCAGCCAAAGGGCCCTGACAGTCGGACAAGGGCCCTACGAGCAGTACTTC. The encoded protein is CASSQRALTVGQGPYEQYF. The chain uses TRBV4-1 and TRBJ2-7, with a tentative D call TRBD1 (5 bases). V was cut by 2 bases and J by 2 bases, with 25 bases left in between. CDR3 length: 19 amino acids. CDR1 and CDR2 (germline): MGHRA, YSYEKL.

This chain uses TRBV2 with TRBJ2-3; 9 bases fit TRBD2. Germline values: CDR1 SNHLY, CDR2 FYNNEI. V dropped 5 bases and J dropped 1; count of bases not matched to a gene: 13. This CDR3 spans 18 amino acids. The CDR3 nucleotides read TGTGCCAGCAGTCCGGGTTTCGAGACTAGCGGACGCACAGATACGCAGTATTTT. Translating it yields CASSPGFETSGRTDTQYF.

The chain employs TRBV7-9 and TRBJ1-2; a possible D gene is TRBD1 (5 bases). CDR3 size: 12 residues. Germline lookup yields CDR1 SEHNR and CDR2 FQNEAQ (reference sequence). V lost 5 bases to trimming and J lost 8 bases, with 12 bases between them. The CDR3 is CASSQRDWGYTF. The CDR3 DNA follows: TGTGCCAGCAGCCAAAGGGACTGGGGCTACACCTTC. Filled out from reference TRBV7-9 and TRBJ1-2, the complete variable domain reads DTGVSQNPRHKITKRGQNVTFRCDPISEHNRLYWYRQTLGQGPEFLTYFQNEAQLEKSRLLSDRFSAERPKGSFSTLEIQRTEQGDSAMYLCASSQRDWGYTFGSGTRLTVV.

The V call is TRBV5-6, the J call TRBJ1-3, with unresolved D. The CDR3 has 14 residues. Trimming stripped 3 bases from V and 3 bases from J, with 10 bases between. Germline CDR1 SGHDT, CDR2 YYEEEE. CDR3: CASSSVSGGNTIYF. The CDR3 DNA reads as TGTGCCAGCAGCTCTGTTAGCGGTGGAAACACCATATATTTT.

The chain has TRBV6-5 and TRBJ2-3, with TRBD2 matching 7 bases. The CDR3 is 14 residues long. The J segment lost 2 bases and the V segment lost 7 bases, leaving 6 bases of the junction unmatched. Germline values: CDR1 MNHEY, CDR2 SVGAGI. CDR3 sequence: CASKDGGYTDTQYF. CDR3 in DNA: TGTGCCAGCAAGGACGGGGGGTACACAGATACGCAGTATTTT.

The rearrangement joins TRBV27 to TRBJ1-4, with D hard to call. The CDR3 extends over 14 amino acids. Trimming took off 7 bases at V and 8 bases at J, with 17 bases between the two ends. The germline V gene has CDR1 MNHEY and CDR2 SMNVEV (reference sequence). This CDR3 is CASKNTPLSEKLFF. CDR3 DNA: TGTGCCAGCAAGAACACCCCCCTGTCCGAAAAACTGTTTTTT. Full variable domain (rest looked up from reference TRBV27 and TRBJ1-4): EAQVTQNPRYLITVTGKKLTVTCSQNMNHEYMSWYRQDPGLGLRQIYYSMNVEVTDKGDVPEGYKVSRKEKRNFPLILESPSPNQTSLYFCASKNTPLSEKLFFGSGTQLSVL.

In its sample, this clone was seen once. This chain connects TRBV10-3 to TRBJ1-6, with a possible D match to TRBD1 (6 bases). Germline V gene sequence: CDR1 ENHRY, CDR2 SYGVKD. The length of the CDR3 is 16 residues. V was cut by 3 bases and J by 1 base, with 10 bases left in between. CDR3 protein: CAISEGGRSYNSPLHF. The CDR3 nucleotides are TGTGCCATCAGTGAAGGGGGACGTTCCTATAATTCACCCCTCCACTTT.

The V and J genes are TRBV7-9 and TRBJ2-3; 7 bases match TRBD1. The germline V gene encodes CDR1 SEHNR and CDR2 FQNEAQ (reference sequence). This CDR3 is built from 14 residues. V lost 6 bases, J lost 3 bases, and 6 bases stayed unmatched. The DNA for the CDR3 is TGTGCCAGCAGTCTGACAGGGAATACAGATACGCAGTATTTT. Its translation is CASSLTGNTDTQYF.

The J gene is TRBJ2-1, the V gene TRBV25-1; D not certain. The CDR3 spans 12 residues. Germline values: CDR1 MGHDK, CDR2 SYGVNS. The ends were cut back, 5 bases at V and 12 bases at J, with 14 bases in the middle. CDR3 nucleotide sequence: TGTGCCAGCAGTCTCCGCGGAGACTCGCAGTTCTTC. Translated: CASSLRGDSQFF.

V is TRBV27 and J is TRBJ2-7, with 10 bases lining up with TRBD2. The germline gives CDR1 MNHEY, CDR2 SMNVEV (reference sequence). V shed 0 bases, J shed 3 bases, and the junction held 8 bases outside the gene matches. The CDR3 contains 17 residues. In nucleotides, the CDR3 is TGTGCCAGCAGTTTATCCGCCCCTAGCGGGGGAGTCTACGAGCAGTACTTC. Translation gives CASSLSAPSGGVYEQYF.

The CDR3 region is CASSVDSGGGETQYF. The CDR3 DNA sequence: TGTGCCAGCAGCGTAGATAGCGGGGGGGGAGAGACCCAGTACTTC. The rearrangement links TRBV9 to TRBJ2-5; TRBD2 aligns across 11 bases. Looked up from germline, CDR1 is SGDLS and CDR2 is YYNGEE. CDR3 length equals 15 residues. V was clipped by 0 bases and J by 4 bases; unmatched bases: 2.

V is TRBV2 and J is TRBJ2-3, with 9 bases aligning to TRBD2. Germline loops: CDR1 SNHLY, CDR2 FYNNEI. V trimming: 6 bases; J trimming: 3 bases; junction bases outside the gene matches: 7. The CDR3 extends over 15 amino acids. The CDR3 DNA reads TGTGCCAGCAGCTTCGGCGGGGGGGATACAGATACGCAGTATTTT. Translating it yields CASSFGGGDTDTQYF.

The CDR3 here is CAISNLQNSGNTIYF. DNA for the CDR3: TGTGCCATCAGTAATCTCCAGAACTCTGGAAACACCATATATTTT. The V call is TRBV10-3, the J call TRBJ1-3; D uncertain. V lost 5 bases to trimming and J lost 0 bases, with 11 bases between them. The CDR3 runs to 15 residues. Per the germline V gene, CDR1 is ENHRY and CDR2 is SYGVKD.

The CDR3 nucleotides are TGCGCCAGCAGAGCGACGGTACAGAACACCGGGGAGCTGTTTTTT. Translation gives CASRATVQNTGELFF. This chain uses TRBV4-1 with TRBJ2-2; the D is unclear. Germline-derived CDR1 and CDR2 are MGHRA and YSYEKL. Trimming took 6 bases from V and 1 from J, leaving 12 bases between them. This CDR3 spans 15 amino acids.

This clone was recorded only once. The CDR3 DNA follows: TGCGCCAGCAGCTCAGTTCCGAACACTGAAGCTTTCTTT. This encodes CASSSVPNTEAFF. V is TRBV5-1 and J is TRBJ1-1; D gene uncertain. CDR1 and CDR2 from the germline V gene are SGHRS and YFSETQ. CDR3 size: 13 residues. V lost 3 bases to trimming and J lost 1 base, with 7 bases between them.

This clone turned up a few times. DNA for the CDR3: TGTGCCACCAGCAGAGAATTGGGACAGGTTACTTCACCCCTCCACTTT. It translates to CATSRELGQVTSPLHF. The gene calls are TRBV15 and TRBJ1-6; 8 bases are a match to TRBD1. V was clipped by 0 bases and J by 9 bases; unmatched bases: 7. This CDR3 is built from 16 residues. Germline lookup yields CDR1 LNHNV and CDR2 YYDKDF (reference sequence).